These 20 T cell receptor beta chains came from one sample sequenced in a study of T cell changes during pregnancy in multiple sclerosis (dated by TCRdb to 2018 to 2020). Receptors were amplified or captured by the immunoSEQ multiplex PCR assay. As stored in TCRdb, this immuneACCESS dataset retains in-frame rearrangements with V and J assigned. A fraction of the clones does not appear; measured against another copy, unresolved V genes explain less than half of the discrepancy, and the remainder lacks a known reason. The sample includes tens of thousands of clones, with more than 85% observed a single time. Roughly 2.6% of the sample rests with the top ten. The material sequenced was CD8+ T cells from peripheral blood mononuclear cells, taken in the third trimester of pregnancy. The receptors were sampled from a female donor with multiple sclerosis, enrolled in a pregnancy study.

This sequence joins TRBV2 and TRBJ2-5; D possibly corresponds to TRBD1 (5 bases). The CDR3 has 10 amino acids. Trimming removed 6 bases from V and 8 bases from J, with 7 bases in between. CDR1 and CDR2 from the germline V gene are SNHLY and FYNNEI. The CDR3 DNA follows: TGTGCCAGCAGGGGGCAAACCCAGTACTTC. Translation: CASRGQTQYF.

This sequence joins TRBV9 and TRBJ1-1; 8 nucleotides align to TRBD1. Per the germline V gene, CDR1 is SGDLS and CDR2 is YYNGEE. Trimming removed 5 bases from V and 7 bases from J; junction bases left unmatched: 10. The CDR3 spans 14 residues. CDR3 DNA sequence: TGTGCCAGCAGGGATGGACAGGGAGGGGTTGAAGCTTTCTTT. Its protein is CASRDGQGGVEAFF.

The chain is built from TRBV30 and TRBJ2-5; tentative D call: TRBD2 (5 bases). The CDR3 runs 13 residues. Germline CDR1 GTSNPN, CDR2 SVGIG (reference sequence). V lost 0 bases and J 2 bases, leaving 7 bases between the germline ends. The CDR3 nucleotides read TGTGCCTGGAGTGTGGGCGGGCAAGAGACCCAGTACTTC. This translates into CAWSVGGQETQYF.

The chain employs TRBV5-1 and TRBJ2-7; perhaps TRBD2 as D (6 bases). V lost 7 bases and J lost 4, with 24 bases in between. The CDR3 is 16 amino acids. Germline loops: CDR1 SGHRS, CDR2 YFSETQ. The CDR3 here is CASAYTSDGSQYEQYF. CDR3 in DNA: TGCGCCAGCGCCTACACCTCTGACGGGAGTCAGTACGAGCAGTACTTC.

The rearrangement links TRBV7-3 to TRBJ2-1; 7 bases are shared with TRBD2. CDR1 is SGHTA, CDR2 FQGTGA, per germline. This CDR3 is 15 amino acids long. J was trimmed by 0 bases and V by 3 bases; bases with no gene match: 2. The CDR3 DNA follows: TGTGCCAGCAGCTTCGCGGGAGACTCCTACAATGAGCAGTTCTTC. Translating gives CASSFAGDSYNEQFF.

The J gene is TRBJ1-4, the V gene TRBV27, with 10 bases aligning to TRBD1. Germline V gives CDR1 MNHEY, CDR2 SMNVEV (reference sequence). With 1 base clipped from V and 1 base from J, the junction kept 3 bases outside the gene matches. The CDR3 loop spans 17 amino acids. The CDR3 DNA sequence: TGTGCCAGCAGTTTATTGACAGGGGGCCTAACTAATGAAAAACTGTTTTTT. Its protein product is CASSLLTGGLTNEKLFF.

V and J are TRBV27 and TRBJ1-5; 7 bases line up with TRBD1. Germline assignment: CDR1 MNHEY and CDR2 SMNVEV (reference sequence). The CDR3 consists of 16 residues. With 1 base clipped from V and 6 bases from J, the junction kept 9 bases outside the gene matches. The CDR3 coding sequence is TGTGCCAGCAGTTTATTCTACAGGGGAAAGTCTCAGCCCCAGCATTTT. Its translation: CASSLFYRGKSQPQHF.

CDR3 sequence (DNA): TGTGCCAGCAGTGAGGAAGACAGGGGGGACAGCTACACCTTC. Translated: CASSEEDRGDSYTF. The chain has TRBV2 and TRBJ1-2, with 9 bases fitting TRBD1. CDR3 length equals 14 residues. J lost 9 bases, V lost 3 bases, and 8 bases had no gene match. CDR1 is SNHLY and CDR2 is FYNNEI in the germline V gene.

The CDR3 loop reads CSVAGNHGYTF. CDR3 nucleotides: TGCAGCGTTGCGGGGAACCATGGCTACACCTTC. J is TRBJ1-2 and V is TRBV29-1; unclear D gene. From germline, CDR1 is SQVTM and CDR2 ANQGSEA. The ends were cut back, 4 bases at V and 6 bases at J, with 9 bases in the middle. This CDR3 contains 11 residues.

The chain uses TRBV27 and TRBJ1-2; perhaps TRBD1 as D (6 bases). This CDR3 has 15 amino acids. V shed 1 base and J shed 3 bases, with 12 bases lying between them. The germline gives CDR1 MNHEY, CDR2 SMNVEV (reference sequence). CDR3 amino acids: CASSLYTGSYYGYTF. For the CDR3, the DNA is TGTGCCAGCAGTTTATATACAGGGTCCTACTATGGCTACACCTTC.

The chain combines TRBV29-1 with TRBJ2-1; D is perhaps TRBD2 (5 bases). In germline, CDR1 is SQVTM, CDR2 ANQGSEA. V lost 4 bases, J lost 1 base, and 11 bases lay in between. The CDR3 loop spans 14 amino acids. This CDR3 is CSVGLANSYNEQFF. The CDR3 DNA reads as TGCAGCGTTGGCTTAGCGAATTCCTACAATGAGCAGTTCTTC.

This rearrangement joins TRBV7-8 to TRBJ2-7; TRBD2 matches 11 bases. Germline CDR1 SGHVS, CDR2 FQNEAQ. This CDR3 contains 15 residues. Trimming took 6 bases from V and 0 from J; bases not matched to a gene: 4. CDR3 in amino acids: CASRVAGGPSYEQYF. DNA for the CDR3: TGTGCCAGCAGGGTAGCGGGAGGGCCCTCCTACGAGCAGTACTTC.

The CDR3: CASRLAIMRTGYGYTF. DNA of the CDR3: TGTGCAAGTCGCTTAGCGATTATGAGGACAGGCTATGGCTACACCTTC. V is TRBV12-2 and J is TRBJ1-2; the table's D call, TRBD1, has no DNA check behind it. TRBV12-2 represents a pseudogene. There are 16 residues in the CDR3.

The genes are TRBV27 and TRBJ1-5; TRBD1 matches at 7 bases. The germline gives CDR1 MNHEY, CDR2 SMNVEV (reference sequence). V shed 6 bases, J shed 2 bases, and the junction held 4 bases outside the gene matches. This CDR3 has 14 amino acids. The CDR3 nucleotides read TGTGCCAGCAGCCGACAGGGAGGCAATCAGCCCCAGCATTTT. Amino acids: CASSRQGGNQPQHF.

This clone was detected once. CDR3 DNA: TGTGCCATCAGTGGTGGCGGGTATCACGAGCAGTACTTC. Translating it yields CAISGGGYHEQYF. V usage is TRBV10-3 and J usage is TRBJ2-7; D might be TRBD2 (5 bases). The CDR3 extends over 13 amino acids. Germline V gives CDR1 ENHRY, CDR2 SYGVKD. Trimming took off 4 bases at V and 5 bases at J, with 12 bases between the two ends.

This chain uses TRBV28 with TRBJ2-1; 9 nucleotides align to TRBD1. The germline CDR1 and CDR2 sequences are MDHEN and SYDVKM. The CDR3 loop spans 22 amino acids. After removal of 2 bases from V and 5 bases from J, the junction contained 25 bases not matched to a gene. The CDR3 loop is CASSLRVTKLRRGTGPDNEQFF. The CDR3 DNA is TGTGCCAGCAGTTTAAGGGTCACAAAACTGCGCCGTGGGACAGGGCCCGACAATGAGCAGTTCTTC.

V is TRBV27 and J is TRBJ2-5, with 11 positions matching TRBD2. The V segment lost 6 bases and the J segment 5 bases; nucleotides outside the gene matches: 2. Germline CDR1 is MNHEY and CDR2 is SMNVEV (reference sequence). The CDR3 loop spans 13 amino acids. CDR3 residues: CASRLAGVETQYF. DNA of the CDR3: TGTGCCAGCAGACTAGCGGGGGTGGAGACCCAGTACTTC.

This chain uses TRBV11-2 with TRBJ2-1, with a weak D call TRBD2 (5 bases). The CDR3 is made up of 12 amino acids. Trimming stripped 5 bases from V and 12 bases from J, with 14 bases between. Germline V CDR1 and CDR2: SGHAT, FQNNGV. The CDR3 DNA is TGTGCCAGCAGCACTACCCCCCGGGGGCAGTTCTTC. Protein product: CASSTTPRGQFF.

The chain couples TRBV7-9 to TRBJ2-1; TRBD2 matches 8 bases. Germline lookup yields CDR1 SEHNR and CDR2 FQNEAQ (reference sequence). This CDR3 contains 13 residues. The V segment lost 5 bases and the J segment 9 bases; nucleotides outside the gene matches: 6. The DNA for the CDR3 is TGTGCCAGCAGCCCTAGCGGGTTTGGTGAGCAGTTCTTC. It specifies CASSPSGFGEQFF.

The V and J genes are TRBV5-1 and TRBJ2-1, with 10 bases lining up with TRBD2. Germline V CDR1 and CDR2: SGHRS, YFSETQ. CDR3 length: 19 residues. Trimming took 1 base from V and 4 from J; bases not matched to a gene: 14. The CDR3 sequence is CASSLWSSGRAVGYNEQFF. The DNA for the CDR3 is TGCGCCAGCAGCTTGTGGTCCAGCGGGAGGGCCGTAGGGTACAATGAGCAGTTCTTC.